Listed below are T cell receptor beta chains from one sample, sequenced in a study of T cell responses to AZD1222 COVID-19 vaccine. The table came from immunoSEQ multiplex PCR; TCRdb's copy has only in-frame clones and leaves some out. The repertoire has tens of thousands of clones, roughly 88% of them found once; the top ten carry about 10%. The material was peripheral blood, obtained 28 days after the second AZD1222 dose. These TCRs come from an adult who received the AZD1222 COVID-19 vaccine. CDR3s include the opening cysteine and the closing phenylalanine or tryptophan. The D gene is left open where the match is weak. Clone sizes are given selectively: once, few, many, or a class where the clone is expanded.

V gene	D gene	clone size	J gene	CDR3 protein	CDR3 DNA
TRBV9	TRBD1	few	TRBJ1-2	CASSRNPLTGDRDYGYTF	TGTGCCAGCAGCCGCAACCCATTAACAGGGGACCGAGACTATGGCTACACCTTC
TRBV19	.	few	TRBJ2-3	CASSMTPEGSDTQYF	TGTGCCAGTAGTATGACTCCAGAGGGGTCAGATACGCAGTATTTT
TRBV4-1	TRBD1	.	TRBJ2-1	CASSQGVGQGAGNEQFF	TGCGCCAGCAGCCAAGGCGTGGGACAGGGGGCGGGCAATGAGCAGTTCTTC
TRBV28	TRBD1	.	TRBJ1-1	CASSHRGPEAFF	TGTGCCAGCAGCCACAGGGGACCTGAAGCTTTCTTT
TRBV2	TRBD1	.	TRBJ1-5	CASSGTGDQPQHF	TGTGCCAGCAGTGGGACAGGGGATCAGCCCCAGCATTTT
TRBV9	TRBD1	.	TRBJ2-7	CASSPGTGFSYEQYF	TGTGCCAGCAGCCCCGGGACAGGGTTCTCCTACGAGCAGTACTTC
TRBV20-1	.	.	TRBJ2-5	CSGGTEETQYF	TGCAGTGGCGGGACAGAGGAGACCCAGTACTTC
TRBV2	.	.	TRBJ1-4	CASTQDSYNEKLFF	TGTGCCAGCACCCAAGACAGCTATAATGAAAAACTGTTTTTT
TRBV6-1	.	.	TRBJ2-2	CASSEWNTGELFF	TGTGCCAGCAGTGAATGGAACACCGGGGAGCTGTTTTTT
TRBV6-1	.	.	TRBJ2-7	CASSVTGREQYF	TGTGCCAGCAGCGTAACAGGGAGGGAGCAGTACTTC
TRBV5-1	TRBD2	.	TRBJ2-5	CASSFGTSLERETQYF	TGCGCCAGCAGCTTCGGGACTAGCTTAGAGCGAGAGACCCAGTACTTC
TRBV5-1	TRBD1	.	TRBJ1-1	CASDYNPDRGTEAFF	TGCGCCAGCGACTACAACCCGGACAGGGGAACTGAAGCTTTCTTT
TRBV7-2	.	.	TRBJ2-7	CASSLSAAYEQYF	TGTGCCAGCAGCTTATCTGCAGCGTACGAGCAGTACTTC
TRBV11-2	.	.	TRBJ1-4	CASSRNSGSNEKLFF	TGTGCCAGCAGTAGGAACTCGGGATCGAATGAAAAACTGTTTTTT
TRBV7-8	TRBD1	.	TRBJ2-2	CASSLTGDSGELFF	TGTGCCAGCAGCTTGACAGGGGATTCCGGGGAGCTGTTTTTT
TRBV7-9	.	.	TRBJ2-3	CASSLGPVTPPYF	TGTGCCAGCAGCTTAGGTCCCGTCACTCCCCCGTATTTT